The clone carrying this T cell receptor beta chain was seen repeatedly, ten times or more. What it recognizes is unknown. MiXCR, applied by TCRdb to the 5' RACE reads, yields one record per CDR3 protein. The table lists about 23,000 distinct CDR3 sequences, under 6.5% of them singletons. This specimen comes from a study of spatial heterogeneity in lung cancer. The wider study: A module score for T cells, taken from matched bulk RNA-seq, correlated strongly with TCR transcript counts in tumor regions.

General study findings and limits: Tumor mutation counts were tracked by expanded intratumoral alpha and beta TCR counts.

The time point here: sample taken at primary tumor resection. The study sequenced unsorted whole RNA from tumor, nontumor lung or frozen PBMC. The source material was lung tumor tissue, sampled at surgery. The TCR sequence derives from a male donor with early-stage non-small cell lung cancer.

The CDR3 sequence is CASSFSGGDQPQHF. Written as DNA, the CDR3 is TGTGCCAGCAGCTTTTCGGGGGGCGATCAGCCCCAGCATTTT. The rearrangement links TRBV7-2 to TRBJ1-5; D perhaps matches TRBD1 (6 bases). The CDR3 runs to 14 residues. V gave up 3 bases and J gave up 5 bases, with 11 bases separating them. The germline gives CDR1 SGHTA, CDR2 FQGNSA. The full variable domain, with the rest looked up from reference TRBV7-2 and TRBJ1-5, is GAGVSQSPSNKVTEKGKDVELRCDPISGHTALYWYRQSLGQGLEFLIYFQGNSAPDKSGLPSDRFSAERTGGSVSTLTIQRTQQEDSAVYLCASSFSGGDQPQHFGDGTRLSIL.